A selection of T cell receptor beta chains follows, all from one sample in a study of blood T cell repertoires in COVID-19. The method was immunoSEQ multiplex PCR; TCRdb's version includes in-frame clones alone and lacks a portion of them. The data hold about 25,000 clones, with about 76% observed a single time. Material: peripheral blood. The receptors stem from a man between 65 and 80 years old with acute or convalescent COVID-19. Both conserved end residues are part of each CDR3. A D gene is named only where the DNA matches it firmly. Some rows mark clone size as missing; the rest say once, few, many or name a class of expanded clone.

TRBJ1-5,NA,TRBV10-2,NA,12,CASNGGPKPQHF,TGCGCCAGCAACGGAGGGCCCAAGCCCCAGCATTTT
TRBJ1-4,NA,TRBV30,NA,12,CAWSVRTAVLFF,TGTGCCTGGAGTGTACGTACAGCGGTCCTTTTTTTT
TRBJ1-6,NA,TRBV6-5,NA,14,CASRDRLHNSPLHF,TGTGCCAGCAGAGACAGACTTCATAATTCACCCCTCCACTTT
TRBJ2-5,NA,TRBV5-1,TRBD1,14,CASSGQGYQETQYF,TGCGCCAGCAGCGGACAGGGTTACCAAGAGACCCAGTACTTC
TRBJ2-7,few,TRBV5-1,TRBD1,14,CASSVRDRGYEQYF,TGCGCCAGCAGCGTCCGGGACAGGGGCTACGAGCAGTACTTC
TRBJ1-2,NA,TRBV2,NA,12,CASSRGGPEDSF,TGTGCCAGCAGTCGGGGGGGCCCTGAGGACAGCTTC
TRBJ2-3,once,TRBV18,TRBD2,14,CASSPGGGTDTQYF,TGTGCCAGCTCACCGGGCGGGGGGACAGATACGCAGTATTTT
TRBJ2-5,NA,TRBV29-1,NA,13,CSATASALRTQYF,TGCAGCGCCACGGCAAGCGCCCTCCGGACCCAGTACTTC
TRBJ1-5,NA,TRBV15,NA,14,CATSRAQGSQPQHF,TGTGCCACCAGCAGAGCCCAGGGTAGTCAGCCCCAGCATTTT
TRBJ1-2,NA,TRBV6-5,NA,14,CASGNRAPNYGYTF,TGTGCCAGCGGAAACAGGGCCCCTAACTATGGCTACACCTTC
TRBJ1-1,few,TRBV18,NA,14,CASSPGQGSTEAFF,TGTGCCAGCTCACCAGGTCAGGGAAGCACTGAAGCTTTCTTT